This is a list of T cell receptor beta chains from one sample in a study of shared clonotypes between healthy human individuals. Sequencing was performed with immunoSEQ multiplex PCR; in TCRdb, only in-frame clones are kept and a portion is missing. The sample yields roughly 520,000 clones, about 96% seen once. The sequenced material came from naive CD4+ T cells sorted from blood. These receptors all stem from a woman aged 30 to 39 in good health. Each CDR3 is given with its conserved first and last residue. A D gene is named only where the DNA matches it firmly. Not all rows give a size; the values are once, few, many and, for expanded clones, a class.

V gene,J gene,clone size,D gene,CDR3 protein,CDR3 DNA
TRBV28,TRBJ1-4,few,NA,CGAATNEKLFF,TGCGGGGCTGCAACTAATGAAAAACTGTTTTTT
TRBV29-1,TRBJ1-2,NA,NA,CSVDTGRGYGYTF,TGCAGCGTTGATACAGGCCGCGGTTATGGCTACACCTTC
TRBV6-1,TRBJ2-1,NA,TRBD2,CASSDPVGGPKFF,TGTGCCAGCAGTGATCCGGTGGGAGGGCCGAAGTTCTTC
TRBV6-6,TRBJ2-1,NA,TRBD2,CASSGTSDLYNEQFF,TGTGCCAGCAGCGGGACTAGCGACTTATACAATGAGCAGTTCTTC
TRBV7-1,TRBJ2-7,NA,NA,CASSLPLTVVYF,TGTGCCAGCAGCTTACCCCTCACGGTAGTATACTTC
TRBV5-1,TRBJ2-7,NA,NA,CASSFDGSYEQYF,TGCGCCAGCAGCTTCGACGGCAGCTACGAGCAGTACTTC
TRBV19,TRBJ2-4,NA,NA,CASTVQGVRNIQYF,TGTGCCAGTACCGTACAGGGAGTAAGAAACATTCAGTACTTC
TRBV5-4,TRBJ2-5,NA,NA,CASSLMAGETQYF,TGTGCCAGCAGCTTGATGGCCGGGGAGACCCAGTACTTC
TRBV7-2,TRBJ2-5,NA,NA,CASSLALTNQETQYF,TGTGCCAGCAGCTTAGCCCTGACAAACCAAGAGACCCAGTACTTC
TRBV5-1,TRBJ1-3,NA,NA,CASCLGLGAAGNTIYF,TGCGCCAGCTGCTTGGGGCTCGGTGCAGCTGGAAACACCATATATTTT
TRBV15,TRBJ2-7,once,NA,CATSRVGYSSSYEQYF,TGTGCCACCAGCCGGGTGGGTTATAGTAGCAGCTACGAGCAGTACTTC
TRBV11-3,TRBJ2-4,NA,NA,CASSSSPSENIQYF,TGTGCCAGCAGCTCAAGTCCCAGCGAAAACATTCAGTACTTC
TRBV5-6,TRBJ2-7,NA,TRBD1,CASSLGQGAIKYF,TGTGCCAGCAGCTTGGGGCAGGGGGCTATCAAGTACTTC
TRBV6-4,TRBJ2-2,NA,NA,CASRGQTTGELFF,TGTGCCAGCAGAGGGCAGACTACCGGGGAGCTGTTTTTT
TRBV7-6,TRBJ2-3,NA,NA,CASSWRRADTQYF,TGTGCCAGCAGCTGGCGGCGCGCAGATACGCAGTATTTT
TRBV10-3,TRBJ2-7,NA,NA,CAISEGGAPPYEQYF,TGTGCCATCAGTGAGGGGGGCGCTCCCCCCTACGAGCAGTACTTC
TRBV19,TRBJ2-6,NA,NA,CASTVQLSGANVLTF,TGTGCCAGTACGGTACAGCTCTCTGGGGCCAACGTCCTGACTTTC
TRBV5-1,TRBJ2-2,once,NA,CASSASTSVDGELFF,TGCGCCAGCAGCGCATCGACCTCTGTTGACGGGGAGCTGTTTTTT
TRBV6-5,TRBJ1-3,NA,NA,CASSYSADISGNTIYF,TGTGCCAGCAGTTACTCTGCAGACATTTCTGGAAACACCATATATTTT
TRBV5-1,TRBJ1-1,NA,TRBD1,CASRAGTGNTEAFF,TGCGCCAGCAGAGCCGGGACAGGGAACACTGAAGCTTTCTTT
TRBV14,TRBJ2-2,once,NA,CASSQMGKAGELFF,TGTGCCAGCAGCCAGATGGGGAAGGCCGGGGAGCTGTTTTTT
TRBV7-9,TRBJ2-7,NA,TRBD1,CASSTPDRGDYEQYF,TGTGCCAGCAGCACCCCGGACAGGGGGGACTACGAGCAGTACTTC
TRBV4-1,TRBJ1-1,NA,NA,CASSQTSRTEAFF,TGCGCCAGCAGCCAAACGTCTCGGACTGAAGCTTTCTTT
TRBV4-1,TRBJ2-1,NA,TRBD2,CASSQYPSGREGYYNEQFF,TGCGCCAGCAGCCAGTACCCGTCAGGGCGGGAGGGGTACTACAATGAGCAGTTCTTC
TRBV7-7,TRBJ2-7,NA,TRBD2,CASSSGLAGEQYF,TGTGCCAGCAGCTCGGGACTAGCGGGAGAGCAGTACTTC
TRBV11-3,TRBJ2-5,NA,NA,CASSLGLPGSRRPQETQYF,TGTGCCAGCAGCTTAGGATTACCCGGCAGCCGGAGACCTCAAGAGACCCAGTACTTC
TRBV19,TRBJ1-5,NA,NA,CASRMGGNSNQPQHF,TGTGCCAGTAGGATGGGGGGGAATAGCAATCAGCCCCAGCATTTT
TRBV13,TRBJ2-1,NA,TRBD2,CASSLGGYNEQFF,TGTGCCAGCAGCTTGGGGGGGTACAATGAGCAGTTCTTC
TRBV28,TRBJ1-4,NA,TRBD1,CASSLTGLREKLFF,TGTGCCAGCAGCCTGACAGGGTTAAGAGAAAAACTGTTTTTT
TRBV5-1,TRBJ2-1,NA,TRBD1,CASSLETGVYNEQFF,TGCGCCAGCAGCTTGGAGACAGGGGTCTACAATGAGCAGTTCTTC
TRBV18,TRBJ2-4,NA,NA,CASSPRENIQYF,TGTGCCAGCTCACCCAGGGAAAACATTCAGTACTTC
TRBV28,TRBJ2-7,NA,TRBD2,CASTSPASGREGEQYF,TGTGCCAGCACCTCCCCTGCCTCCGGGAGGGAGGGCGAGCAGTACTTC
TRBV11-3,TRBJ2-7,NA,TRBD1,CASSLVTGVEQYF,TGTGCCAGCAGCTTAGTAACAGGGGTCGAGCAGTACTTC
TRBV5-1,TRBJ2-5,NA,TRBD2,CASAESAGGPETQYF,TGCGCCAGCGCCGAGTCAGCGGGAGGGCCTGAGACCCAGTACTTC
TRBV4-1,TRBJ2-1,NA,TRBD2,CASSQTSGNFRNEQFF,TGCGCCAGCAGCCAAACTAGCGGGAATTTTAGGAATGAGCAGTTCTTC
TRBV5-1,TRBJ1-3,NA,NA,CASSLRVGAGNTIYF,TGCGCCAGCAGCTTGCGTGTAGGGGCTGGAAACACCATATATTTT
TRBV4-1,TRBJ2-3,NA,TRBD2,CASSQVLAGVSDPTDTQYF,TGCGCCAGCAGCCAAGTCCTAGCGGGAGTTTCGGACCCCACAGATACGCAGTATTTT
TRBV28,TRBJ1-3,NA,TRBD1,CASSWGQGGNTIYF,TGTGCCAGCAGCTGGGGACAGGGGGGAAACACCATATATTTT
TRBV13,TRBJ2-3,NA,TRBD2,CASSSPGTSGNTQYF,TGTGCCAGCAGCTCCCCCGGGACTAGCGGCAATACGCAGTATTTT
TRBV5-1,TRBJ2-5,NA,NA,CASSLEDRETQYF,TGCGCCAGCAGCTTGGAGGATAGGGAGACCCAGTACTTC
TRBV27,TRBJ2-5,NA,NA,CASSFAEGKETQYF,TGTGCCAGCAGTTTTGCGGAAGGGAAAGAGACCCAGTACTTC
TRBV18,TRBJ2-7,once,TRBD1,CASSPGQGLDEQYF,TGTGCCAGCTCTCCGGGACAGGGCTTGGACGAGCAGTACTTC
TRBV28,TRBJ1-1,NA,NA,CASTDKLEAFF,TGTGCCAGCACCGACAAACTCGAAGCTTTCTTT
TRBV25-1,TRBJ2-7,NA,TRBD2,CASSEVAGAYEQYF,TGTGCCAGCAGTGAGGTAGCGGGAGCGTACGAGCAGTACTTC
TRBV6-6,TRBJ2-4,NA,NA,CASSYPLKGNIQYF,TGTGCCAGCAGTTACCCTCTAAAAGGGAACATTCAGTACTTC
TRBV27,TRBJ1-5,once,NA,CASSFDRHQPQHF,TGTGCCAGCAGTTTTGACAGGCATCAGCCCCAGCATTTT
TRBV30,TRBJ1-5,NA,NA,CAWSVQGSQPQHF,TGTGCCTGGAGTGTCCAGGGATCGCAGCCCCAGCATTTT
TRBV27,TRBJ2-7,NA,NA,CASSPTGPLDYEQYF,TGTGCCAGCAGTCCCACCGGACCGCTAGACTACGAGCAGTACTTC
TRBV7-8,TRBJ2-5,NA,NA,CASSGAGETQYF,TGTGCCAGCAGCGGGGCAGGGGAGACCCAGTACTTC
TRBV5-1,TRBJ2-7,NA,TRBD2,CASSLASGSRYEQYF,TGCGCCAGCAGCTTGGCTAGCGGGAGTCGCTACGAGCAGTACTTC
TRBV10-1,TRBJ2-7,NA,TRBD2,CASSEFFGREGRSYEQYF,TGCGCCAGCAGTGAATTCTTCGGGCGGGAGGGTCGCTCCTACGAGCAGTACTTC
TRBV28,TRBJ2-1,NA,NA,CASSFWGRLGNEQFF,TGTGCCAGCAGTTTTTGGGGACGCCTTGGGAATGAGCAGTTCTTC
TRBV18,TRBJ2-2,NA,NA,CASSPPGGAELTGELFF,TGTGCCAGCTCACCACCGGGCGGGGCAGAACTCACCGGGGAGCTGTTTTTT
TRBV2,TRBJ2-5,NA,TRBD1,CASSGGQGLLETQYF,TGTGCCAGCAGTGGGGGACAGGGGTTGCTTGAGACCCAGTACTTC
TRBV6-4,TRBJ2-3,NA,NA,CASSKKAGPLRSPHTDTQYF,TGTGCCAGCAGTAAAAAAGCGGGCCCCCTTCGGTCACCACACACAGATACGCAGTATTTT